The 30 T cell receptor beta chains below all came from one sample that was sequenced in a study of control samples from healthy donors and cancer patients. Libraries were prepared by immunoSEQ multiplex PCR; TCRdb keeps only in-frame clonotypes and omits some of them. This sample has about 160,000 clones, with roughly 94% found just once. The sample was PBMCs. These receptors all come from a man aged 55 to 69 with colorectal cancer.

This chain links TRBV5-8 with TRBJ1-4; D gene ambiguous. V lost 7 bases and J 6 bases, leaving 16 bases between the germline ends. Germline-derived CDR1 and CDR2 are SGHTS and YDEGEE. The CDR3 runs 14 residues. DNA of the CDR3: TGTGCCAGCTGGGAACCCGGGAATGATGAAAAACTGTTTTTT. Its protein is CASWEPGNDEKLFF.

The rearrangement joins TRBV11-1 to TRBJ2-1; no firm D call. Germline lookup yields CDR1 SGHAT and CDR2 FQDESV (reference sequence). V lost 6 bases and J lost 0, with 15 bases in between. This CDR3 contains 16 residues. CDR3 loop: CASSPARLSSYNEQFF. As DNA, the CDR3 is TGTGCCAGCAGTCCCGCCCGCCTGAGCTCCTACAATGAGCAGTTCTTC. The full variable domain, its missing parts supplied by reference TRBV11-1 and TRBJ2-1, is EAEVAQSPRYKITEKSQAVAFWCDPISGHATLYWYRQILGQGPELLVQFQDESVVDDSQLPKDRFSAERLKGVDSTLKIQPAELGDSAMYLCASSPARLSSYNEQFFGPGTRLTVL.

The chain employs TRBV7-9 and TRBJ2-5, with unresolved D. This CDR3 comprises 12 residues. Per germline, CDR1 SEHNR and CDR2 FQNEAQ (reference sequence). Trimming cost V 3 bases and J 5 bases, with 7 bases left between them. The CDR3 DNA sequence: TGTGCCAGCAGCTTGGGTATGGAGACCCAGTACTTC. This translates into CASSLGMETQYF.

The gene calls are TRBV7-8 and TRBJ2-3, with TRBD2 matching 12 bases. This CDR3 contains 16 residues. The V and J ends lost 2 bases and 4 bases, in that order; junction bases with no gene match: 4. Germline CDR1 SGHVS, CDR2 FQNEAQ. CDR3 sequence: CASSLSTSGGPDTQYF. For the CDR3, the DNA is TGTGCCAGCAGCTTATCGACTAGCGGGGGACCAGATACGCAGTATTTT.

The rearrangement links TRBV6-2 or TRBV6-3 to TRBJ1-5; a possible D gene is TRBD1 (5 bases). V dropped 6 bases and J dropped 3 bases, with 12 bases sitting between them. CDR3 length: 14 residues. Per the germline V gene, CDR1 is MNHEY and CDR2 is SVGEGT. The DNA of the CDR3 is TGTGCCAGCAGATACGGACATATCAATCAGCCCCAGCATTTT. This codes for CASRYGHINQPQHF.

A note on this clone: The same CDR3 also results from other DNA sequences found in this sample. The chain combines TRBV3-1 (or the pseudogene TRBV3-2) with TRBJ2-3; the match to TRBD2 covers 7 bases. Per germline, CDR1 LGHDT and CDR2 YNNKEL (reference sequence). The CDR3 has 14 residues. Trimming took 3 bases from V and 0 from J; bases not matched to a gene: 0. The CDR3 loop reads CASSQRGSTDTQYF. The CDR3 nucleotides are TGTGCCAGCAGCCAGCGGGGGAGCACAGATACGCAGTATTTT.

The chain has TRBV6-6 and TRBJ1-5, with 7 positions matching TRBD1. From germline, CDR1 is MNHNY and CDR2 SVGAGI (reference sequence). CDR3 length: 14 amino acids. With V trimmed by 2 bases and J by 5 bases, 3 bases remained unmatched. The CDR3 region is CASSYVGTDQPQHF. The CDR3 nucleotides read TGTGCCAGCAGTTACGTGGGGACAGATCAGCCCCAGCATTTT.

The gene calls are TRBV19 and TRBJ2-1; D call uncertain. Deletions cut 7 bases from V and 0 bases from J, with 10 bases between. The CDR3 consists of 14 residues. Germline CDR1 reads LNHDA; CDR2 reads SQIVND (reference sequence). The chain's CDR3 is CASKSASSYNEQFF. The DNA for the CDR3 is TGTGCCAGTAAGTCGGCAAGCTCCTACAATGAGCAGTTCTTC.

The rearrangement links TRBV5-4 to TRBJ1-3; D is ambiguous. Trimming left V 0 bases short and J 1 base short, with 11 bases between. The germline gives CDR1 SGHNT, CDR2 YYREEE (reference sequence). The CDR3 consists of 16 residues. Here the CDR3 DNA reads TGTGCCAGCAGCTTGGACAGCGGCGTATCTGGAAACACCATATATTTT. Translation gives CASSLDSGVSGNTIYF.

This chain connects TRBV6-2 or TRBV6-3 to TRBJ2-3; TRBD2 might be the D (6 bases). The V gene's germline CDR1 is MNHEY and CDR2 SVGEGT. The germline V and J ends were trimmed by 2 bases and 3 bases, with 9 bases remaining between them. CDR3 size: 14 residues. CDR3 sequence reads: CASSYGGETDTQYF. The DNA of the CDR3 is TGTGCCAGCAGTTACGGAGGGGAGACAGATACGCAGTATTTT.

Turning to this clone: Distinct nucleotide sequences in the sample also encode this CDR3. The rearrangement links TRBV12-3 or TRBV12-4 to TRBJ1-5; D is possibly TRBD1 (5 bases). The V end lost 2 bases, the J end lost 4 bases, and 6 bases lay between the germline ends. CDR3 length: 13 residues. CDR3 in amino acids: CASSLQGNQPQHF. CDR3 DNA sequence: TGTGCCAGCAGTTTACAGGGTAATCAGCCCCAGCATTTT.

For the CDR3, the DNA is TGTGCCACCGTCCAACAGGGAACGGTCCAAGAGACCCAGTACTTC. This gives the protein CATVQQGTVQETQYF. The J gene is TRBJ2-5, the V gene TRBV5-6, with D possibly being TRBD1 (6 bases). The CDR3 is 15 amino acids. Germline CDR1 is SGHDT and CDR2 is YYEEEE. V gave up 9 bases and J gave up 1 base, with 19 bases separating them.

The rearrangement joins TRBV5-6 to TRBJ1-5, with D tentatively TRBD1 (6 bases). Trimming shortened V by 4 bases and J by 2 bases, and 19 bases separated the two germline ends. The CDR3 loop spans 17 amino acids. Germline loops: CDR1 SGHDT, CDR2 YYEEEE. As DNA, the CDR3 is TGTGCCAGCAGCCCCACAAGGGGGGGGCTTCGCAATCAGCCCCAGCATTTT. This gives the protein CASSPTRGGLRNQPQHF.

The V and J genes are TRBV24-1 and TRBJ2-5; 7 bases are a match to TRBD1. Germline V gene lookup returns CDR1 KGHDR and CDR2 SFDVKD. J was trimmed by 3 bases and V by 3 bases; bases with no gene match: 6. The CDR3 has 15 residues. The CDR3 loop is CATSDVGGMEETQYF. The DNA for the CDR3 is TGTGCCACCAGTGATGTAGGGGGCATGGAAGAGACCCAGTACTTC.

The rearrangement links TRBV25-1 to TRBJ1-2; possible D gene TRBD1, 6 bases. Deletions cut 1 base from V and 5 bases from J, with 11 bases between. The CDR3 consists of 14 residues. The germline V gene has CDR1 MGHDK and CDR2 SYGVNS. CDR3 residues: CASSESLQGYGYTF. The CDR3 DNA is TGTGCCAGCAGTGAATCGCTACAGGGTTATGGCTACACCTTC.

The chain links TRBV24-1 to TRBJ2-5; D unresolved. Trimming left V 7 bases short and J 2 bases short, with 7 bases between. This CDR3 has 12 residues. The germline gives CDR1 KGHDR, CDR2 SFDVKD. CDR3 residues: CATRGRQETQYF. The CDR3 region has the DNA TGTGCCACCAGGGGAAGGCAAGAGACCCAGTACTTC.

This rearrangement joins TRBV11-2 to TRBJ1-2, with 7 bases aligning to TRBD1. The CDR3 runs to 16 residues. The ends lost 5 bases at V and 3 bases at J; junction bases unmatched: 12. Germline V gene data show CDR1 as SGHAT and CDR2 as FQNNGV. DNA of the CDR3: TGTGCCAGCAGCCCAAGTGAGGGGGCTTTTTACTATGGCTACACCTTC. Its protein is CASSPSEGAFYYGYTF.

This clone showed up just once. V gene TRBV21-1 combines with J gene TRBJ2-1; TRBD1, as called in the table, went unchecked against the DNA. TRBV21-1 constitutes a pseudogene. This CDR3 region has 16 residues. CDR3 protein: CASSKSLRTVYNEQFF. CDR3 nucleotides: TGTGCCAGCAGCAAAAGTCTAAGGACAGTCTACAATGAGCAGTTCTTC.

The count of this clone is one. The gene calls are TRBV28 and TRBJ2-7, with a weak D call TRBD1 (5 bases). V was trimmed by 3 bases and J by 6 bases, leaving 9 bases between them. The CDR3 is made up of 12 amino acids. Germline CDR1 and CDR2: MDHEN and SYDVKM. The CDR3 DNA is TGTGCCAGCAGTTTCGTTAGGGGCGAGCAGTACTTC. This gives the protein CASSFVRGEQYF.

The rearrangement uses TRBV29-1 and TRBJ2-5, with D maybe TRBD2 (5 bases). This CDR3 is 11 amino acids long. V lost 8 bases, J lost 7 bases, and 14 bases lay in between. From germline, CDR1 is SQVTM and CDR2 ANQGSEA. This CDR3 is CSLLESGTQYF. CDR3 nucleotides: TGCAGCCTACTAGAGTCCGGGACCCAGTACTTC.

Concerning this clone: This sample also contains other DNA sequences that code for the same CDR3. This chain connects TRBV24-1 to TRBJ2-1; D not certain. Trimming shortened V by 0 bases and J by 0 bases, and 8 bases separated the two germline ends. The CDR3 totals 16 residues. Germline values: CDR1 KGHDR, CDR2 SFDVKD. CDR3 DNA sequence: TGTGCCACCAGTGATTTGCAAGCTAGCTCCTACAATGAGCAGTTCTTC. Protein product: CATSDLQASSYNEQFF.

V is TRBV7-9 and J is TRBJ2-7; 9 bases match TRBD1. V was clipped by 1 base and J by 2 bases; unmatched bases: 9. The CDR3 covers 17 residues. Germline values: CDR1 SEHNR, CDR2 FQNEAQ (reference sequence). The CDR3 DNA follows: TGTGCCAGCAGCTTAGGGGGGTGGGGACAGGGCCCCTACGAGCAGTACTTC. Translated: CASSLGGWGQGPYEQYF.

V and J are TRBV11-2 and TRBJ2-3; 14 positions match TRBD2. Per germline, CDR1 SGHAT and CDR2 FQNNGV. The V segment lost 3 bases and the J segment 5 bases; nucleotides outside the gene matches: 7. The CDR3 runs 17 residues. The CDR3 bases are TGTGCCAGCAGCTTCGGGACTAGCGGGGGCCACCGAGATACGCAGTATTTT. This codes for CASSFGTSGGHRDTQYF.

This clone has a single count. This chain links TRBV11-3 with TRBJ2-7; unclear D gene. This CDR3 contains 11 residues. Looked up from germline, CDR1 is SGHNT and CDR2 is YENEEA. The V end was cut by 6 bases, the J end by 0 bases, with 3 bases between. The DNA for the CDR3 is TGTGCCAGCAGTAACTCCTACGAGCAGTACTTC. Translation: CASSNSYEQYF.

The V and J genes are TRBV6-2 or TRBV6-3 and TRBJ2-3; TRBD1 matches 7 bases. CDR3 size: 14 residues. Trimming at V came to 5 bases and at J to 1 base, leaving 3 bases not matched to a gene. Germline CDR1 MNHEY, CDR2 SVGEGT. In nucleotides, the CDR3 is TGTGCCAGCAGTCAGGGGACAGGCACAGATACGCAGTATTTT. It codes for CASSQGTGTDTQYF.

This clone came up a few times. Distinct nucleotide sequences in the sample also encode this CDR3. The chain uses TRBV7-9 and TRBJ1-3, with D perhaps matching TRBD1 (5 bases). Germline V CDR1 and CDR2: SEHNR, FQNEAQ (reference sequence). V lost 3 bases and J lost 0, with 9 bases in between. This CDR3 spans 15 amino acids. CDR3 region: CASSFGTPSGNTIYF. Written as DNA, the CDR3 is TGTGCCAGCAGCTTCGGGACGCCCTCTGGAAACACCATATATTTT. Filled out from reference TRBV7-9 and TRBJ1-3, the complete variable domain reads DTGVSQNPRHKITKRGQNVTFRCDPISEHNRLYWYRQTLGQGPEFLTYFQNEAQLEKSRLLSDRFSAERPKGSFSTLEIQRTEQGDSAMYLCASSFGTPSGNTIYFGEGSWLTVV.

This clone was observed a single time. At the DNA level, this CDR3 is encoded by other sequences in the same sample as well. The chain joins TRBV5-1 to TRBJ2-7; the match to TRBD1 covers 12 bases. The CDR3 sequence is 14 residues long. V lost 3 bases and J lost 4; bases outside the gene matches: 2. The germline gives CDR1 SGHRS, CDR2 YFSETQ. CDR3 sequence reads: CASSSGQGAYEQYF. The CDR3, as DNA: TGCGCCAGCAGCTCGGGACAGGGGGCGTACGAGCAGTACTTC. The full variable domain, in which reference TRBV5-1 and TRBJ2-7 provide the parts outside the CDR3, is KAGVTQTPRYLIKTRGQQVTLSCSPISGHRSVSWYQQTPGQGLQFLFEYFSETQRNKGNFPGRFSGRQFSNSRSEMNVSTLELGDSALYLCASSSGQGAYEQYFGPGTRLTVT.

The J gene is TRBJ2-3, the V gene TRBV3-1 (or the pseudogene TRBV3-2); 9 nucleotides match TRBD2. With V trimmed by 4 bases and J by 4 bases, 6 bases remained unmatched. The CDR3 extends over 15 amino acids. The germline gives CDR1 LGHDT, CDR2 YNNKEL (reference sequence). This chain's CDR3 is CASSRGGGAADTQYF. CDR3 in DNA: TGTGCCAGCAGCCGAGGCGGGGGGGCCGCAGATACGCAGTATTTT.

The chain is built from TRBV2 and TRBJ2-3, with D uncertain. The germline V and J ends were trimmed by 6 bases and 4 bases, with 8 bases remaining between them. Germline CDR1 and CDR2: SNHLY and FYNNEI. The CDR3 is 12 residues long. For the CDR3, the DNA is TGTGCCAGCAGCGTCAACGCAGATACGCAGTATTTT. It yields the protein CASSVNADTQYF.

The gene calls are TRBV3-1 (or the pseudogene TRBV3-2) and TRBJ2-7; perhaps TRBD1 as D (5 bases). V was clipped by 4 bases and J by 2 bases, with 9 bases between them. Germline CDR1 LGHDT, CDR2 YNNKEL (reference sequence). The CDR3 runs to 13 residues. CDR3 sequence reads: CASSRTLTYEQYF. The CDR3 DNA reads as TGTGCCAGCAGCCGGACACTAACCTACGAGCAGTACTTC.